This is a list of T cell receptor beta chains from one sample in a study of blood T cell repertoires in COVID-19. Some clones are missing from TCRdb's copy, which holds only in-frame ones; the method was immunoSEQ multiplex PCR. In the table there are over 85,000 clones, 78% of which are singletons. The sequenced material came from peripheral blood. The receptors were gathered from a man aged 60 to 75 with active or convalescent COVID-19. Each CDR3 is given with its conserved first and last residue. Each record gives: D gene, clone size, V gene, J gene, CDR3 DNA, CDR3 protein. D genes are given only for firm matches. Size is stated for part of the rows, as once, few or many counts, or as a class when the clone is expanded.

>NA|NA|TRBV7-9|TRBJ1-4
TGTGCCAGCAGCTTAGTGTGGACAGCTGAATCTAATGAAAAACTGTTTTTT
CASSLVWTAESNEKLFF
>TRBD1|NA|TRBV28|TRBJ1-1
TGTGCCAGCAGTTTATCTAGGACAGGGTCGAACACTGAAGCTTTCTTT
CASSLSRTGSNTEAFF
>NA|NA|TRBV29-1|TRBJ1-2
TGCAGCGTCAGTAGAGGGAGAGGCGGCTACACCTTC
CSVSRGRGGYTF
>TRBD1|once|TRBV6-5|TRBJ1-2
TGTGCCAGCAGTCCTAACAGGGGCGACATATATGGCTACACCTTC
CASSPNRGDIYGYTF
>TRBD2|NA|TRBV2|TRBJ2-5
TGTGCCAGCAGTGCGGGACTAGCGGGAGGAGAGACCCAGTACTTC
CASSAGLAGGETQYF
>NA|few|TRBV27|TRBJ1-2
TGTGCCAGCAGTTTATCAGGGGGCTATGGCTACACCTTC
CASSLSGGYGYTF
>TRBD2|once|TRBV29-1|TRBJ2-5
TGCAGCGTCGAGTCTTTAGGGAGGGGTGGAGAGACCCAGTACTTC
CSVESLGRGGETQYF
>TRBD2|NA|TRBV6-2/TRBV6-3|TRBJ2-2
TGTGCCAGCAGCCGATTCCTAGCGGGCTCGACGAACACCGGGGAGCTGTTTTTT
CASSRFLAGSTNTGELFF
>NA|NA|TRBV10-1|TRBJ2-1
TGCGCCAGCAGTGACCTCCCGGATGAGCAGTTCTTC
CASSDLPDEQFF
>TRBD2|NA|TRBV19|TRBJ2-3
TGTGCCAGTAGTACGGGACTACAGGCCGGTACGCAGTATTTT
CASSTGLQAGTQYF
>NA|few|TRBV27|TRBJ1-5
TGTGCCAGCAGTCTTCATTCGACAGGACGCAATCAGCCCCAGCATTTT
CASSLHSTGRNQPQHF
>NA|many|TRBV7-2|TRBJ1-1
TGTGCCAGCAGCTTGGACAGACGCATTAACACTGAAGCTTTCTTT
CASSLDRRINTEAFF
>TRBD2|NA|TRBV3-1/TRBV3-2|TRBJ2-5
TGTGCCAGCAGCCTCGGCGGGAGGGCGCAAGAGACCCAGTACTTC
CASSLGGRAQETQYF
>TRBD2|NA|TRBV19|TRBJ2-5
TGTGCCAGTAGAAGTAGCGGGAGAGGGGAGACCCAGTACTTC
CASRSSGRGETQYF
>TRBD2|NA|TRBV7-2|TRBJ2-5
TGTGCCAGCAGCCCCCCGGGGAGGGCCCGGGAGACCCAGTACTTC
CASSPPGRARETQYF
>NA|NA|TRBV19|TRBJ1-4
TGTGCCAGTACCTCTCCGGGACTCGGTGAAAAACTGTTTTTT
CASTSPGLGEKLFF
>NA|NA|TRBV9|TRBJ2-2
TGTGCCAGCAGCTTAAGCTGGGGGCTCACCGGGGAGCTGTTTTTT
CASSLSWGLTGELFF
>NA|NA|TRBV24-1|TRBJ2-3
TGTGCCACCAGTGACTCAGGGAATCCAGATACGCAGTATTTT
CATSDSGNPDTQYF
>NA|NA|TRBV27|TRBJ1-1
TGTGCCAGCAGTTTATCCAGGGCAACTGAAGCTTTCTTT
CASSLSRATEAFF
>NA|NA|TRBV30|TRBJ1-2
TGTGCCTGGAGTGTAAGGGCGGGTGGCTACACCTTC
CAWSVRAGGYTF
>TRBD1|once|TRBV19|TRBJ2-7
TGTGCCAGTAGTCCTCGGACAGGGGGCCTCCACGAGCAGTACTTC
CASSPRTGGLHEQYF
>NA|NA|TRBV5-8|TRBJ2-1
TGTGCCAGCAGCTTGCCGAGGCTAACCTACAATGAGCAGTTCTTC
CASSLPRLTYNEQFF
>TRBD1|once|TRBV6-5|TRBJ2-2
TGTGCCACTCTACAGGGGGCGAGCACCGGGGAGCTGTTTTTT
CATLQGASTGELFF
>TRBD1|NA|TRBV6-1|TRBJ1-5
TGTGCCAGCAGTGGTCGGGACAGCTCAAATAGCAATCAGCCCCAGCATTTT
CASSGRDSSNSNQPQHF
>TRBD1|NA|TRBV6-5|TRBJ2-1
TGTGCCAGCAGTTACATTCCCAGGGGGCGCGTTGAGCAGTTCTTC
CASSYIPRGRVEQFF
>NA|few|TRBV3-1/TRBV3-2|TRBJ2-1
TGTGCCAGCAGCTCCCGGAGATATGAGCAGTTCTTC
CASSSRRYEQFF
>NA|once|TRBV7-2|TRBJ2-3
TGTGCCAGCAGCTTACGGGGAATTAAAGATACGCAGTATTTT
CASSLRGIKDTQYF
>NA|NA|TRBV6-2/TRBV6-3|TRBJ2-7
TGTGCCAGCAGTTATTGGGGCAGCTCCTACGAGCAGTACTTC
CASSYWGSSYEQYF
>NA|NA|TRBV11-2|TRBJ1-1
TGTGCCAGCAGCAACAACGGGGAGAACACTGAAGCTTTCTTT
CASSNNGENTEAFF
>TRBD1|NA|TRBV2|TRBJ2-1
TGTGCCAGCAGTGAGCCTCAGGGGGCAATCAATGAGCAGTTCTTC
CASSEPQGAINEQFF
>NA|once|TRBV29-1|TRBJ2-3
TGCAGCGTTGAAGATCAGGCTAGCTTGGAGCAGTATTTT
CSVEDQASLEQYF